This TCR beta chain was identified in a study of vaccination and CD4 T cells after COVID-19. Whole-study context: The convalescent group had six males, four females, seven Caucasians, two Asians, one multiracial.

The Oncomine TCR Beta short-read assay was what sequenced the DNA obtained from cultured CD4+ T cells. TCRdb analysed the PCR reads with MiXCR anew, one entry per CDR3 protein. The repertoire includes approximately 13,000 distinct CDR3 sequences, nearly 80% of them detected once, and about 28% sits in the top ten. Concerning this clonotype itself: The antigen is unknown.

Treatment here: roughly 10-day PBMC culture with coronavirus spike peptide pools or control peptides (ViraFEST assay). V lost 2 bases and J 2 bases, leaving 12 bases between the germline ends. This CDR3 region has 15 residues. The germline V gene has CDR1 MNHEY and CDR2 SVGAGI. The rearrangement joins TRBV6-5 to TRBJ1-1, with D tentatively TRBD1 (5 bases). Source material: CD4+ T cells from blood, cultured in vitro. This TCR derives from a human donor who had recovered from COVID-19. CDR3: CASSYTGGTNTEAFF. CDR3 DNA: TGTGCCAGCAGTTACACGGGGGGTACCAACACTGAAGCTTTCTTT.